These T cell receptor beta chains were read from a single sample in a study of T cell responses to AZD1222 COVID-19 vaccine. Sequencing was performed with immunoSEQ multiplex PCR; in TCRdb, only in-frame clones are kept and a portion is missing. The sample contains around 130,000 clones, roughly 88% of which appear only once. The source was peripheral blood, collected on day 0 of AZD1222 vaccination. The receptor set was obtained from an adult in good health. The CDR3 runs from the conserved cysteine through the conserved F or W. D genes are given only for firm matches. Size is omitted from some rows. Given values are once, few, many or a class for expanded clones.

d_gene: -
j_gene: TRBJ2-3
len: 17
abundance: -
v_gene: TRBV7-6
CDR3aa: CASSPSLAGASGDTQYF
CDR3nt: TGTGCCAGCAGCCCGAGTCTTGCAGGGGCGAGTGGTGATACGCAGTATTTT

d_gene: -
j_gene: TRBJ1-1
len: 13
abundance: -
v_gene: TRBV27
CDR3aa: CASSLVMNTEAFF
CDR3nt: TGTGCCAGCAGTCTCGTCATGAACACTGAAGCTTTCTTT

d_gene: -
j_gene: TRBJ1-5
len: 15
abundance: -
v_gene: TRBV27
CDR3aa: CASSSREGGNQPQHF
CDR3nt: TGTGCCAGCAGTTCTCGGGAGGGGGGAAATCAGCCCCAGCATTTT

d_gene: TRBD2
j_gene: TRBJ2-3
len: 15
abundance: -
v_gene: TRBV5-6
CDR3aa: CASSHTRLAGDTQYF
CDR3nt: TGTGCCAGCAGCCACACCCGACTAGCTGGAGATACGCAGTATTTT

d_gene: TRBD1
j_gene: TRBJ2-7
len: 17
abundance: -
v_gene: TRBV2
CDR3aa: CASNVEGAGNLKYEQYF
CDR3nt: TGTGCCAGCAATGTAGAGGGGGCTGGTAACTTAAAATACGAGCAGTACTTC

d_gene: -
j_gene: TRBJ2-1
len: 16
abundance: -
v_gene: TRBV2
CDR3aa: CASSDDRGPRYYEQFF
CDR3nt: TGTGCCAGCAGCGATGATCGCGGCCCGCGGTATTATGAGCAGTTCTTC

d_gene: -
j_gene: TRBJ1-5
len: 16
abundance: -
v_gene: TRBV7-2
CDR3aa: CASSPPGWNSNQPQHF
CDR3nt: TGTGCCAGCAGCCCCCCGGGATGGAATAGCAATCAGCCCCAGCATTTT

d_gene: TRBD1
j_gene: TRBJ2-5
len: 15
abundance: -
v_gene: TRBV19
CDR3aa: CASSIHGTGKETQYF
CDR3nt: TGTGCCAGTAGTATCCATGGGACAGGGAAGGAGACCCAGTACTTC

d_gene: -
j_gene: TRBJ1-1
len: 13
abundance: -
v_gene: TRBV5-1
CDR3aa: CASSPHRDTEAFF
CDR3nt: TGCGCCAGCAGCCCCCACAGGGACACTGAAGCTTTCTTT

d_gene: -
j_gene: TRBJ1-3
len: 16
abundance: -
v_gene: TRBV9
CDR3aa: CASNPGADYTGNTIYF
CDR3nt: TGTGCCAGCAACCCTGGGGCTGATTATACTGGAAACACCATATATTTT

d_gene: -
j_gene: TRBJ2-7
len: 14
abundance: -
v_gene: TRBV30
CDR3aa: CAWSADGFSYEQYF
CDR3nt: TGTGCCTGGAGTGCGGACGGGTTCTCCTACGAGCAGTACTTC

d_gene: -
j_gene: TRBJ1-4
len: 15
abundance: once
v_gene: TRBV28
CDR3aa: CASSLASPTNEKLFF
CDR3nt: TGTGCCAGCAGTCTAGCGAGCCCAACTAATGAAAAACTGTTTTTT

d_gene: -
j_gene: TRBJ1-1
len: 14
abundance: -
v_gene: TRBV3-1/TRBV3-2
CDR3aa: CASSLGAGMAEAFF
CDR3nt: TGTGCCAGCAGCCTGGGGGCAGGGATGGCTGAAGCTTTCTTT

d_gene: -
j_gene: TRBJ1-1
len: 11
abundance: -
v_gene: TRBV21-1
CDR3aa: CASSTRDEAFF
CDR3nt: TGTGCCAGCAGCACCCGCGATGAAGCTTTCTTT

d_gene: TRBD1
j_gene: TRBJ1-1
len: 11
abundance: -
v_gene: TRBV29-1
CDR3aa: CSGTGETEAFF
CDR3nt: TGCAGCGGGACAGGGGAGACTGAAGCTTTCTTT

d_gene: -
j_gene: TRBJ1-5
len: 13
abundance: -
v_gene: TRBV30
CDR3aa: CAWSSGGFQPQHF
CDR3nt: TGTGCCTGGAGTTCTGGGGGTTTTCAGCCCCAGCATTTT

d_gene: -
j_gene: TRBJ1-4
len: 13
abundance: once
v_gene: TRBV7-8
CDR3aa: CASSLRTGREMFF
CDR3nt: TGTGCCAGCAGCCTAAGAACAGGGAGGGAAATGTTTTTT

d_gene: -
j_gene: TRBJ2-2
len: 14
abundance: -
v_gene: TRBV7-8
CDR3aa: CASSSRQRTGELFF
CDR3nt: TGTGCCAGCAGCTCCCGTCAGCGGACCGGGGAGCTGTTTTTT

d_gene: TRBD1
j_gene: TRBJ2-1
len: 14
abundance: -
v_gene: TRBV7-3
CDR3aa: CASSLRQGAYEQFF
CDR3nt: TGTGCCAGCAGCTTAAGGCAGGGGGCTTATGAGCAGTTCTTC

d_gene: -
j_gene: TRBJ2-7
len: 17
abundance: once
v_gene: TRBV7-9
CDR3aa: CASSFSQGRTHNYEQYF
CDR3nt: TGTGCCAGCAGCTTCTCGCAGGGAAGGACTCATAACTACGAGCAGTACTTC

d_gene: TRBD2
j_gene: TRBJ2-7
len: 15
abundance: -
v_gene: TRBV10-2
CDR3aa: CASSGTSGRAQEQYF
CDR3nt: TGCGCCAGCAGTGGGACTAGCGGGAGGGCTCAAGAGCAGTACTTC

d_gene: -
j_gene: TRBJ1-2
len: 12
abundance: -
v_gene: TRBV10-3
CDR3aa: CAIRSGEDGYTF
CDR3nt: TGTGCCATCAGATCAGGGGAGGATGGCTACACCTTC

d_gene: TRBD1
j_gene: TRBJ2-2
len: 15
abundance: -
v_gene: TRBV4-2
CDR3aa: CASSQDPGGSGELFF
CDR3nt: TGTGCCAGCAGCCAAGACCCAGGGGGCAGCGGGGAGCTGTTTTTT

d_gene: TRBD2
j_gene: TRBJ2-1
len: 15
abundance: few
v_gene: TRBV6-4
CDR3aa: CASSDSMTSGIPEFF
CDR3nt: TGTGCCAGCAGTGACTCGATGACTAGCGGGATCCCCGAGTTCTTC

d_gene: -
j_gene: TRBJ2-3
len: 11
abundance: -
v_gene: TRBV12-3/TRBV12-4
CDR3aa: CAIQNGYTQYF
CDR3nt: TGTGCCATCCAAAATGGGTATACGCAGTATTTT

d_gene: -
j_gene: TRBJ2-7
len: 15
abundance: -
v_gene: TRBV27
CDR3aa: CASSPRAAAPYEQYF
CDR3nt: TGTGCCAGCAGTCCGCGGGCGGCAGCCCCTTACGAGCAGTACTTC

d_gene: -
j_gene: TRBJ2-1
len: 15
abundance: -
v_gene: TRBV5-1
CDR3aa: CASRRRVDSYNEQFF
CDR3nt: TGCGCCAGCCGGAGGCGAGTTGATTCCTACAATGAGCAGTTCTTC

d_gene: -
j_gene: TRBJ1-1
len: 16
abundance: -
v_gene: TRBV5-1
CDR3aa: CASSFSGDGRDTEAFF
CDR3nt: TGCGCCAGCAGCTTTTCGGGGGATGGGAGAGACACTGAAGCTTTCTTT

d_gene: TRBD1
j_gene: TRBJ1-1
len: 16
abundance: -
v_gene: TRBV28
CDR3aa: CASSSAGTGVPPEAFF
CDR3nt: TGTGCCAGCAGTTCGGCCGGGACAGGGGTACCTCCTGAAGCTTTCTTT

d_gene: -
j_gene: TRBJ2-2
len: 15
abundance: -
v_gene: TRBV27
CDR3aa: CASRRPGLGTGELFF
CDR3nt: TGTGCCAGCAGGCGGCCGGGACTCGGCACCGGGGAGCTGTTTTTT

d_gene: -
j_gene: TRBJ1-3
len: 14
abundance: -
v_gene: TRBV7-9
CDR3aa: CASNPFPAGNTIYF
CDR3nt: TGTGCCAGCAACCCTTTTCCGGCTGGAAACACCATATATTTT

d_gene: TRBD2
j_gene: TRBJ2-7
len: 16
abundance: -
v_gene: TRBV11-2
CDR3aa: CASRSPGSGRVGEQYF
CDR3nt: TGTGCCAGCAGGTCCCCCGGCAGCGGGAGGGTGGGTGAGCAGTACTTC